This T cell receptor (beta chain) appears in the sequencing data of a study of blood T cell repertoires in COVID-19. On the study more broadly: Material from acute and convalescent COVID-19 was sourced from the United States, Italy and Spain. Nucleic acid was either cDNA or gDNA, and it came from T cells, B-cell-depleted T cells, or PBMCs.

In the original workflow: Nucleated cell number was recorded as an estimate derived from reference gene primer amplification. Produced via immunoSEQ multiplex PCR; TCRdb's table is partial and in-frame only. D and trimming come from the DNA, and the V and J calls and clone size come from that table. The repertoire holds under 120,000 clones, around 85% seen once, with about 20% in the top ten. V was cut by 0 bases and J by 6 bases, with 18 bases left in between. Germline assignment: CDR1 LNHNV and CDR2 YYDKDF (reference sequence). The CDR3 runs 16 residues. Sequences were obtained from peripheral blood. The chain employs TRBV15 and TRBJ2-7; TRBD2 is a possible D gene (5 bases). The receptor comes from a man aged 70 or older with active or convalescent COVID-19. CDR3: CATSREGVTTPGEQYF. The CDR3 DNA reads TGTGCCACCAGCAGAGAAGGAGTGACTACCCCTGGCGAGCAGTACTTC.